The source of this T cell receptor (beta chain) is a study of Graves' ophthalmopathy and Graves' hyperthyroidism. Points from the study as a whole: Detected in blood as well were most expanded thyroid clonotypes with frequency above 0.001.

Transcripts of RNA were the source for amplifying TCR beta CDR3 regions. An opening RT-PCR round employed HTBI primers and preceded a second-round multiplex PCR. TCRdb itself ran the multiplex PCR reads through MiXCR, one entry per CDR3 protein. The repertoire holds 300,000 to 400,000 distinct CDR3 sequences, about 15% seen once, with 2.4% in the top ten. This clonotype occurred many times. Antigen: not known. This CDR3 is 14 amino acids long. CDR1 and CDR2 from the germline V gene are SGHTA and FQGNSA. The ends lost 5 bases at V and 7 bases at J; junction bases unmatched: 10. The sample taken for sequencing was peripheral blood. The genes are TRBV7-2 and TRBJ1-1, with 7 bases that match TRBD1. The sequence came from an adult woman with stable Graves' hyperthyroidism. The CDR3 reads CASSPTTDRVEAFF. CDR3 bases: TGTGCCAGCAGCCCTACCACTGACAGGGTTGAAGCTTTCTTT.